This entry features one T cell receptor (beta chain) sequence. This entry is derived from a study of control samples from healthy donors and cancer patients. Measured with immunoSEQ multiplex PCR; TCRdb has only the in-frame clones, and not every one. In the table there are about 70,000 clones, over 75% of which are singletons. Sequenced material: blood. The sequence was obtained from a man aged 50-60 years in good health.

CDR3 coding DNA: TGCGCCAGCAGCCAAGCCGACCCCTGGCAGGAACCTGGGGCCAACGTCCTGACTTTC. It is translated as CASSQADPWQEPGANVLTF. This chain links TRBV4-3 with TRBJ2-6; D is unresolved. This CDR3 is 19 amino acids long. The V and J ends lost 1 base and 2 bases respectively, with 18 bases between them. Looked up from germline, CDR1 is LGHNA and CDR2 is YSLEER.